This T cell receptor beta chain stems from a study of OX40 agonist ivuxolimab in advanced cancers. Study overall: Two cutaneous melanoma patients and one hepatocellular carcinoma patient, three in all, had partial responses. Study results and limitations: The expanded peripheral T cells' antigen specificity was not determined. On average, CD8+ T cells had more expanded clones than CD4+.

Some clones are missing from TCRdb's copy, which holds only in-frame ones; the method was immunoSEQ multiplex PCR. The table shows roughly 72,000 clones, with approximately 84% occurring only once. Comment on this clone: Its antigen is not identified.

The sample here was CD4+ or CD8+ T cells sorted from blood, taken in a trial of the OX40 agonist ivuxolimab. This clonotype was sampled from an adult with an advanced solid tumor such as melanoma, head and neck, liver or kidney cancer.

The CDR3 DNA follows: TGCGCCAGCAGCCAAGAGTGGGCCAGCTCCTACAATGAGCAGTTCTTC. Amino acid sequence: CASSQEWASSYNEQFF. The chain uses TRBV4-1 and TRBJ2-1; the D is unclear. V was trimmed by 0 bases and J by 0 bases, leaving 9 bases between them. Germline CDR1 and CDR2: MGHRA and YSYEKL. The CDR3 contains 16 residues.